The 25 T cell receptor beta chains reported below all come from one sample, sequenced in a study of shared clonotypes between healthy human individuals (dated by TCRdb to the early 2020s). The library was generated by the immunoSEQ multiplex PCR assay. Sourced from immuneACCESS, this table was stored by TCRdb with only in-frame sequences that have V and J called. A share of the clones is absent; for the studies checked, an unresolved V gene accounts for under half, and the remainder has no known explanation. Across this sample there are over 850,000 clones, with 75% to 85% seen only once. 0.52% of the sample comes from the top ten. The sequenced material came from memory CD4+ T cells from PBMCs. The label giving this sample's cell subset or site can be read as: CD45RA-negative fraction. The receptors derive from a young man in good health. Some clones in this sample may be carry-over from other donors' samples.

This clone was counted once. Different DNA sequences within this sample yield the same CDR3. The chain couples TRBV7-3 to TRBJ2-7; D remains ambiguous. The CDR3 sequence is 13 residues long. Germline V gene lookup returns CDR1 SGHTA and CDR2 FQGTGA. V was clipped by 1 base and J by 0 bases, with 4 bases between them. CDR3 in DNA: TGTGCCAGCAGCTTAAACCCCTCCTACGAGCAGTACTTC. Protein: CASSLNPSYEQYF.

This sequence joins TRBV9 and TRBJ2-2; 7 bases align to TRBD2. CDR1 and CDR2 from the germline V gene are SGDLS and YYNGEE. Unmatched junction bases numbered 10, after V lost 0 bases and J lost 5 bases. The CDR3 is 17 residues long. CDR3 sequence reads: CASSVGSAGERTGELFF. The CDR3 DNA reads TGTGCCAGCAGCGTAGGGTCTGCGGGAGAAAGGACCGGGGAGCTGTTTTTT.

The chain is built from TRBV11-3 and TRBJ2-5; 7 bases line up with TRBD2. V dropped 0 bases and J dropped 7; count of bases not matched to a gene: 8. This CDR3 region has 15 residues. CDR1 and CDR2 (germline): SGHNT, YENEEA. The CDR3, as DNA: TGTGCCAGCAGCTTAGATAGCGCGGGGGATGCGACCCAGTACTTC. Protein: CASSLDSAGDATQYF.

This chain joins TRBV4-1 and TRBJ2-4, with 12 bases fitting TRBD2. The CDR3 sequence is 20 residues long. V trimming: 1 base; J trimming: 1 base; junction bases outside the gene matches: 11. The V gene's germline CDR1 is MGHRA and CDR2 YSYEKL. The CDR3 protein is CASSQAGSGLAGAAKNIQYF. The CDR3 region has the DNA TGCGCCAGCAGCCAAGCTGGGTCGGGACTAGCGGGTGCGGCCAAAAACATTCAGTACTTC.

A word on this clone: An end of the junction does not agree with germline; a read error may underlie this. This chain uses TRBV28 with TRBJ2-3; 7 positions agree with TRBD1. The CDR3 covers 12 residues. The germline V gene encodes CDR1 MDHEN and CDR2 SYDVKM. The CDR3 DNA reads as TGTGCCAGCAGTTTTGGGACAGTTACGCAGTATTTT. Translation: CASSFGTVTQYF.

CDR3 residues: CASSYLLRDRGTEQYF. The CDR3 DNA is TGCGCCAGCAGCTACTTGCTCCGGGACAGGGGGACCGAGCAGTACTTC. This chain links TRBV5-1 with TRBJ2-7; the match to TRBD1 covers 11 bases. The CDR3 totals 16 residues. With V trimmed by 3 bases and J by 6 bases, 11 bases remained unmatched. Germline CDR1 reads SGHRS; CDR2 reads YFSETQ.

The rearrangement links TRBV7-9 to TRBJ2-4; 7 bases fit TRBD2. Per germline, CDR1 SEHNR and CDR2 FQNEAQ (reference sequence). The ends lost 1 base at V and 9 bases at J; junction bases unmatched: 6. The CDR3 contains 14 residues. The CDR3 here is CASSLDPSGSIQYF. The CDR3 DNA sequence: TGTGCCAGCAGCTTAGATCCTAGCGGAAGCATTCAGTACTTC.

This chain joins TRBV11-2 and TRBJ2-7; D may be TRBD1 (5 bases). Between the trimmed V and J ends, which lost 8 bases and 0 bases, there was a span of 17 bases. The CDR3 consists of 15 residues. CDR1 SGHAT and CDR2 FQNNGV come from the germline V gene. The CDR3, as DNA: TGTGCCAGCCGCCTCGGGTCAGGGCCCTCCTACGAGCAGTACTTC. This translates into CASRLGSGPSYEQYF.

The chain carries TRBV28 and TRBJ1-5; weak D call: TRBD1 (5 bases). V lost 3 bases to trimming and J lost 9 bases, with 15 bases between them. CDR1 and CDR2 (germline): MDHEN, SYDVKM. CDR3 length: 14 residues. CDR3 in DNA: TGTGCCAGCAGTTTTTGGGGCCCCTCTTGGCCCCAGCATTTT. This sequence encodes CASSFWGPSWPQHF.

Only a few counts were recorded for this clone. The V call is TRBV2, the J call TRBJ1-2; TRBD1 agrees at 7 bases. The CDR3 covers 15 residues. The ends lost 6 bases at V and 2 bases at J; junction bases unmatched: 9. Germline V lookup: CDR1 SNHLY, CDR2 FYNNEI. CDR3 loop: CASSYNRGPNYGYTF. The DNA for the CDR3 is TGTGCCAGCAGCTATAACAGGGGTCCAAACTATGGCTACACCTTC.

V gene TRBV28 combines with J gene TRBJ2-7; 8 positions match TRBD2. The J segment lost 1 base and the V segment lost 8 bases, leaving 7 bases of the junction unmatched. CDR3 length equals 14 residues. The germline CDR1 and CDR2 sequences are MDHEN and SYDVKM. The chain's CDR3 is CASGTGGNSYEQYF. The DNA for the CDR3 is TGTGCCAGCGGGACGGGGGGGAATTCCTACGAGCAGTACTTC.

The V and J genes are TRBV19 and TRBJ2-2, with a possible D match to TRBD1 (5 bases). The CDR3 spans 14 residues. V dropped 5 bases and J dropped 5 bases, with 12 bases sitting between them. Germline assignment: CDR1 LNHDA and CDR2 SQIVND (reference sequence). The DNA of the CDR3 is TGTGCCAGTAGTCACCCAGGGATAACCGGGGAGCTGTTTTTT. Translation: CASSHPGITGELFF.

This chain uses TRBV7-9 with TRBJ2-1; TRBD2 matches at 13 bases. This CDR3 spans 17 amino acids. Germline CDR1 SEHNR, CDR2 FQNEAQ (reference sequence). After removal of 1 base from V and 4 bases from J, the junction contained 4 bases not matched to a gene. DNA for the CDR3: TGTGCCAGCAGCTTAGAGGGACTAGCGGGACTTTACAATGAGCAGTTCTTC. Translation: CASSLEGLAGLYNEQFF.

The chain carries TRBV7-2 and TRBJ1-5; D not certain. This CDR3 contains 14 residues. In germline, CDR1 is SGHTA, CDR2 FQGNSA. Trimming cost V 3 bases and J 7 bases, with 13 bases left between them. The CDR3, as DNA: TGTGCCAGCAGCTTTGGCGGTGGTCCCCAGCCCCAGCATTTT. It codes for CASSFGGGPQPQHF.

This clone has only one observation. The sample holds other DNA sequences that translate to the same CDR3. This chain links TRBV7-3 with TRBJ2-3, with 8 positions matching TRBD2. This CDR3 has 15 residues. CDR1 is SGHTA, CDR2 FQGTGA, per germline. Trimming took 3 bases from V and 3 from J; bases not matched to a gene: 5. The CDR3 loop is CASSLDSGSTDTQYF. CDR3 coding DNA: TGTGCCAGCAGCTTGGACAGCGGGAGTACAGATACGCAGTATTTT.

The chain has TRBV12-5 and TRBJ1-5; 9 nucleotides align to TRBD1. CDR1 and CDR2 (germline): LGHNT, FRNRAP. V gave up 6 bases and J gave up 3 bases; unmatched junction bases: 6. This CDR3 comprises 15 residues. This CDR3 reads CASGRGQGFNQPQHF. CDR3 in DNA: TGTGCTAGTGGCCGGGGACAGGGCTTCAATCAGCCCCAGCATTTT.

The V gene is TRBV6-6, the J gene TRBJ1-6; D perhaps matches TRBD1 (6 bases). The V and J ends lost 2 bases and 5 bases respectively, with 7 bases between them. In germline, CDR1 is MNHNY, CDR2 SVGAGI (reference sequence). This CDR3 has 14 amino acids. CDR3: CASSYRDNNSPLHF. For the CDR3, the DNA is TGTGCCAGCAGTTACCGGGACAATAATTCACCCCTCCACTTT.

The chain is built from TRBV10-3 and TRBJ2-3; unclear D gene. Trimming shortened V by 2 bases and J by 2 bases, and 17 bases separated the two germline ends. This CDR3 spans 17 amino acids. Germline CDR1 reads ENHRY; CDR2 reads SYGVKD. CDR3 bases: TGTGCCATCAGTGAGCTGGGAAGGGCCGCGGTCACAGATACGCAGTATTTT. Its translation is CAISELGRAAVTDTQYF.

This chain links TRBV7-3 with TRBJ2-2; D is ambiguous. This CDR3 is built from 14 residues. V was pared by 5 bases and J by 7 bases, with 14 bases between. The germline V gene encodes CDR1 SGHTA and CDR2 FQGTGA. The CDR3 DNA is TGTGCCAGCAGCCCCCGACCCGGAAGCGGGGAGCTGTTTTTT. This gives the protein CASSPRPGSGELFF.

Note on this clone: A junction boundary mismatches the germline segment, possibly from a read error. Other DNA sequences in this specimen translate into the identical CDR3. DNA of the CDR3: TGTGCCATTAGTGCAGGGAGCAATCAGCCCCAGCATTTT. Its translation is CAISAGSNQPQHF. The gene calls are TRBV10-3 and TRBJ1-5; a possible D gene is TRBD1 (5 bases). The CDR3 covers 13 residues. From germline, CDR1 is ENHRY and CDR2 SYGVKD.

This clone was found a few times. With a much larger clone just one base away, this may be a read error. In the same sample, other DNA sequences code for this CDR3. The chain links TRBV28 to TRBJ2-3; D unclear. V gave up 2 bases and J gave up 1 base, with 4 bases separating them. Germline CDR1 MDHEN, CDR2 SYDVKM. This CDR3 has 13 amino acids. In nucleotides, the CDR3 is TGTGCCAGCAGTTTAAGCGGCACAGATACGCAGTATTTT. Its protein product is CASSLSGTDTQYF.

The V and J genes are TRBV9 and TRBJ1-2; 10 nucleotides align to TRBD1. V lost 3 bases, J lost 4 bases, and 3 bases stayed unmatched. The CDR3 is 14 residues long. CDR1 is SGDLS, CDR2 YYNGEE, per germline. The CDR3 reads CASSATGGPYGYTF. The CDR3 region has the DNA TGTGCCAGCAGCGCGACAGGGGGCCCCTATGGCTACACCTTC.

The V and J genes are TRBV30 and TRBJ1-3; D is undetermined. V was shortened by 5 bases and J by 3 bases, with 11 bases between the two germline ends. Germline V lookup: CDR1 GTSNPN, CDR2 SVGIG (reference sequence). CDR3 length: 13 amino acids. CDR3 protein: CAWSAVVGNTIYF. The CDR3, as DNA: TGTGCCTGGTCAGCAGTGGTTGGAAACACCATATATTTT.

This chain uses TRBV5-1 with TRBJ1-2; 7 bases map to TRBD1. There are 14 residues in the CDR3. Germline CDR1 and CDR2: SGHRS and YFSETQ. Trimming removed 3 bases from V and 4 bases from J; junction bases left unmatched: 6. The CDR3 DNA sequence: TGCGCCAGCAGCTCCCAGGGGGACAGCTATGGCTACACCTTC. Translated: CASSSQGDSYGYTF. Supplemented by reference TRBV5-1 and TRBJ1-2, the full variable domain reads KAGVTQTPRYLIKTRGQQVTLSCSPISGHRSVSWYQQTPGQGLQFLFEYFSETQRNKGNFPGRFSGRQFSNSRSEMNVSTLELGDSALYLCASSSQGDSYGYTFGSGTRLTVV.

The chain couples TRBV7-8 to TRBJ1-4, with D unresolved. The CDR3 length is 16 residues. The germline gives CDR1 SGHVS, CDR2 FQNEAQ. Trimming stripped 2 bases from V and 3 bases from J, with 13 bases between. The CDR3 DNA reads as TGTGCCAGCAGCTTATTGTTTGAGGAGGCTAATGAAAAACTGTTTTTT. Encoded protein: CASSLLFEEANEKLFF.